A selection of T cell receptor beta chains follows, all from one sample in a study of vaccination and CD4 T cells after COVID-19. TCRdb itself ran the PCR reads through MiXCR, one entry per CDR3 protein. The top ten hold around 3.6% of the sample, which has some 16,000 distinct CDR3 sequences, 44% seen once. These TCRs' antigens remain unknown. The source material was CD4+ T cells from blood, cultured in vitro. These receptors all stem from a human donor who had recovered from COVID-19. The CDR3 runs from the conserved cysteine through the conserved F or W. Each record gives: clone size, V gene, D gene, J gene, CDR3 DNA, CDR3 protein. The D gene is left open where the match is weak. Rows may omit the clone size; those that give it use once, few, many or a size class.

abundance: -; v_gene: TRBV30; d_gene: -; j_gene: TRBJ2-7; CDR3nt: TGTGCCTGGAGTCGTGAGGCCTACGAGCAGTACTTC; CDR3aa: CAWSREAYEQYF
abundance: -; v_gene: TRBV5-4; d_gene: TRBD2; j_gene: TRBJ2-3; CDR3nt: TGTGCCAGCAGCTTGGCCATAGCGGGCGGGACAGATACGCAGTATTTT; CDR3aa: CASSLAIAGGTDTQYF
abundance: -; v_gene: TRBV20-1; d_gene: TRBD2; j_gene: TRBJ2-2; CDR3nt: TGCAGTGCCAATTCGACTAGCGGGAGTACTGGGGAGCTGTTTTTT; CDR3aa: CSANSTSGSTGELFF
abundance: few; v_gene: TRBV4-2; d_gene: TRBD1; j_gene: TRBJ2-2; CDR3nt: TGTGCCAGCAGCCAAGAAGGCAGGGGGCGGACCGGGGAGCTGTTTTTT; CDR3aa: CASSQEGRGRTGELFF
abundance: few; v_gene: TRBV19; d_gene: -; j_gene: TRBJ2-5; CDR3nt: TGTGCCAGTAGTATAATAACAGACCAAGAGACCCAGTACTTC; CDR3aa: CASSIITDQETQYF
abundance: -; v_gene: TRBV5-4; d_gene: TRBD1; j_gene: TRBJ2-3; CDR3nt: TGTGCCAGCAGCCTGGCGACAGGGTTGGCAGATACGCAGTATTTT; CDR3aa: CASSLATGLADTQYF
abundance: -; v_gene: TRBV7-3; d_gene: TRBD2; j_gene: TRBJ2-2; CDR3nt: TGTGCCAGCAGCTTACGCCTAGCGGGACCGAACACCGGGGAGCTGTTTTTT; CDR3aa: CASSLRLAGPNTGELFF
abundance: few; v_gene: TRBV20-1; d_gene: -; j_gene: TRBJ1-5; CDR3nt: TGCAGTGCTAGTCCCAGCGGAAACAATCAGCCCCAGCATTTT; CDR3aa: CSASPSGNNQPQHF
abundance: -; v_gene: TRBV28; d_gene: TRBD1; j_gene: TRBJ2-1; CDR3nt: TGTGCCAGCAGTTTAGAGGGGGCCACATCTCGGGAGCAGTTCTTC; CDR3aa: CASSLEGATSREQFF
abundance: -; v_gene: TRBV12-3/TRBV12-4; d_gene: -; j_gene: TRBJ2-5; CDR3nt: TGTGCCAGCAGTTTAGGGGGGGTGGAGACCCAGTACTTC; CDR3aa: CASSLGGVETQYF
abundance: -; v_gene: TRBV20-1; d_gene: TRBD1; j_gene: TRBJ2-6; CDR3nt: TGCAGTGCTACCCGGGACAGCCTCTCTGGAGCCAACGTCCTGACTTTC; CDR3aa: CSATRDSLSGANVLTF
abundance: -; v_gene: TRBV6-1; d_gene: TRBD1; j_gene: TRBJ1-2; CDR3nt: TGTGCCAGCAGCCCCCCGTGGGACAGGGACAACTATGGCTACACCTTC; CDR3aa: CASSPPWDRDNYGYTF
abundance: once; v_gene: TRBV7-2; d_gene: -; j_gene: TRBJ2-5; CDR3nt: TGTGTCAGCTCGGGGAGTGACAGAGAAGAGACCCAGTACTTC; CDR3aa: CVSSGSDREETQYF
abundance: few; v_gene: TRBV7-2; d_gene: -; j_gene: TRBJ1-1; CDR3nt: TGTGCCAGCAGCTTAGACAGGAACACTGAAGCTTTCTTT; CDR3aa: CASSLDRNTEAFF
abundance: -; v_gene: TRBV11-2; d_gene: TRBD2; j_gene: TRBJ2-1; CDR3nt: TGTGCCAGCAGCTCACTAGCGGGATTGTATGAGCAGTTCTTC; CDR3aa: CASSSLAGLYEQFF
abundance: -; v_gene: TRBV29-1; d_gene: TRBD1; j_gene: TRBJ2-5; CDR3nt: TGCAGCGTGAACCCCCGGGACAGGGGAGAGGAGACCCAGTACTTC; CDR3aa: CSVNPRDRGEETQYF